Listed here is a single TCR beta chain. Its antigen is undetermined. The entry originates in a study of cytomegalovirus exposure and HLA in healthy donors. 60 Vbeta and 13 Jbeta primers were used in PCR. Repertoires were generated with immunoSEQ multiplex PCR, while TCRdb's copy carries only in-frame clones and drops some. The sample contains roughly 190,000 clones, around nine tenths of which appear only once. Whole-study results and caveats: In all likelihood, a cluster of highly shared sequence variants was a sequencing artifact. TCR beta sequences reportedly predicted most subjects' HLA-A and HLA-B alleles accurately. HLA allele associations emerged for 15,000 to 20,000 TCR beta sequences in a later analysis, at 0.05 false discovery rate. A missense DCLRE1C variant was associated with V- and J-gene trimming of TCR beta chains in a later analysis, and an independent cohort replicated the association.

The source of this sequence is a young woman in good health and CMV-seronegative. Sequencing was done on a sample of PBMCs.

The DNA for the CDR3 is TGTGCCTCCCAAGGGGGCTCCTATAATTCACCCCTCCACTTT. It translates to CASQGGSYNSPLHF. V usage is TRBV30 and J usage is TRBJ1-6; tentative D call: TRBD1 (6 bases). V lost 7 bases, J lost 0 bases, and 10 bases lay in between. The CDR3 has 14 amino acids. Germline V gene lookup returns CDR1 GTSNPN and CDR2 SVGIG (reference sequence).